Below are 23 T cell receptor beta chains sequenced from a single sample in a study of PD-1 blockade in classical Hodgkin lymphoma (dated by TCRdb to 2019 to 2021). Receptor libraries were prepared by the immunoSEQ multiplex PCR assay. TCRdb retrieved this table from immuneACCESS and kept in-frame rearrangements only. Not all clones are present; in checked studies, unresolved V genes account for under half, and no reason is known for the remainder. The sample has around 9,000 clones on record, about 86% of them singletons. The ten largest clones capture roughly 24% of the sample. The time point label of this sample denotes: cycle 4 day 1 (C4D1), after 6 weeks of nivolumab. Every trial patient had relapsed following autologous stem cell transplantation, and prior brentuximab vedotin exposure was what differed among cohorts A, B and C. This specimen consisted of peripheral blood mononuclear cells (PBMCs), obtained before the fourth cycle of nivolumab. The receptors derive from a human donor with classical Hodgkin lymphoma.

The genes are TRBV19 and TRBJ1-2; a possible D gene is TRBD1 (6 bases). Trimming left V 3 bases short and J 10 bases short, with 24 bases between. The germline V gene has CDR1 LNHDA and CDR2 SQIVND (reference sequence). The CDR3 totals 16 residues. The CDR3 nucleotides read TGTGCCAGTAGTATTGGGACCCGGGGGCAGGGGCTCTCCTACACCTTC. Its protein product is CASSIGTRGQGLSYTF.

The V call is TRBV19, the J call TRBJ2-2; D remains unclear. CDR1 is LNHDA, CDR2 SQIVND, per germline (reference sequence). The CDR3 has 12 residues. V lost 1 base, J lost 6 bases, and 3 bases lay in between. The CDR3 DNA reads as TGTGCCAGTAGTATAGTAGCCGGGGAGCTGTTTTTT. Protein sequence: CASSIVAGELFF.

This chain uses TRBV4-3 with TRBJ2-5; 10 nucleotides match TRBD2. The V segment lost 3 bases and the J segment 2 bases; nucleotides outside the gene matches: 9. CDR3 length: 17 residues. CDR1 is LGHNA, CDR2 YSLEER, per germline. This CDR3 is CASSQSVASGGQETQYF. Written as DNA, the CDR3 is TGCGCCAGCAGCCAGTCCGTTGCTAGCGGGGGACAAGAGACCCAGTACTTC.

This clone came up a few times. The chain joins TRBV18 to TRBJ2-7; D may be TRBD1 (6 bases). Germline V gives CDR1 KGHSH, CDR2 LQKENI. The V and J ends lost 3 bases and 4 bases respectively, with 10 bases between them. CDR3 length: 13 amino acids. This CDR3 reads CASSPKDRYEQYF. CDR3 DNA: TGTGCCAGCTCACCTAAGGACAGATACGAGCAGTACTTC.

The V gene is TRBV7-2, the J gene TRBJ1-3; no reliable D call. The CDR3 sequence is 14 residues long. The V end lost 5 bases, the J end lost 2 bases, and 10 bases lay between the germline ends. In germline, CDR1 is SGHTA, CDR2 FQGNSA. CDR3 region: CASSPIGPGNTIYF. The CDR3 nucleotides read TGTGCCAGCAGCCCTATAGGTCCTGGAAACACCATATATTTT. Variable domain in full (rest from reference TRBV7-2 and TRBJ1-3): GAGVSQSPSNKVTEKGKDVELRCDPISGHTALYWYRQSLGQGLEFLIYFQGNSAPDKSGLPSDRFSAERTGGSVSTLTIQRTQQEDSAVYLCASSPIGPGNTIYFGEGSWLTVV.

The chain joins TRBV5-1 to TRBJ1-2; no firm D call. There are 15 residues in the CDR3. CDR1 and CDR2 from the germline V gene are SGHRS and YFSETQ. Trimming pared 2 bases from V and 1 base from J, leaving 12 bases between. The CDR3 region is CASSFGEQSNYGYTF. The CDR3 nucleotides read TGCGCCAGCAGCTTTGGGGAACAGAGTAACTATGGCTACACCTTC.

The J gene is TRBJ1-2, the V gene TRBV7-8, with D uncertain. This CDR3 spans 16 amino acids. CDR1 and CDR2 from the germline V gene are SGHVS and FQNEAQ. The V end was cut by 1 base, the J end by 5 bases, with 17 bases between. In DNA, the CDR3 is TGTGCCAGCAGCTTAGAGATTGGCCGGACCCCTTATGGCTACACCTTC. Translating gives CASSLEIGRTPYGYTF. The whole variable domain, remainder taken from reference TRBV7-8 and TRBJ1-2, is GAGVSQSPRYKVAKRGQDVALRCDPISGHVSLFWYQQALGQGPEFLTYFQNEAQLDKSGLPSDRFFAERPEGSVSTLKIQRTQQEDSAVYLCASSLEIGRTPYGYTFGSGTRLTVV.

V gene TRBV4-1 combines with J gene TRBJ1-2, with TRBD1 matching over 7 bases. Germline V gene data show CDR1 as MGHRA and CDR2 as YSYEKL. V lost 0 bases to trimming and J lost 3 bases; unmatched junction nucleotides: 7. The CDR3 is 16 residues long. Here the CDR3 DNA reads TGCGCCAGCAGCCAAGATAGGCCAGGGGGTGACTATGGCTACACCTTC. This sequence encodes CASSQDRPGGDYGYTF.

The gene calls are TRBV7-3 and TRBJ2-7; possibly TRBD1 for D (6 bases). The CDR3 has 14 amino acids. In germline, CDR1 is SGHTA, CDR2 FQGTGA. V gave up 3 bases and J gave up 3 bases, with 12 bases separating them. CDR3 nucleotide sequence: TGTGCCAGCAGCTTGGGGGCAGGGCGCTACGAGCAGTACTTC. Encoded protein: CASSLGAGRYEQYF.

The chain links TRBV11-2 to TRBJ2-5, with a possible D match to TRBD1 (6 bases). Germline-derived CDR1 and CDR2 are SGHAT and FQNNGV. This CDR3 region has 14 residues. The V end was cut by 3 bases, the J end by 3 bases, with 11 bases between. The CDR3 reads CASSFQGRKETQYF. The CDR3 DNA follows: TGTGCCAGCAGCTTCCAGGGGCGGAAAGAGACCCAGTACTTC.

This chain joins TRBV5-8 and TRBJ1-3, with 9 bases fitting TRBD1. Germline V gene lookup returns CDR1 SGHTS and CDR2 YDEGEE. The CDR3 spans 16 residues. The junction had 5 bases not matched to a gene; V was cut back by 4 bases and J by 0 bases. The CDR3 loop is CASSKQGADSGNTIYF. The DNA of the CDR3 is TGTGCCAGCAGCAAACAGGGGGCCGACTCTGGAAACACCATATATTTT.

The chain employs TRBV19 and TRBJ1-1; no clear D. The ends were cut back, 8 bases at V and 4 bases at J, with 5 bases in the middle. This CDR3 has 10 amino acids. Per germline, CDR1 LNHDA and CDR2 SQIVND (reference sequence). CDR3 bases: TGTGCCAGTGGGCGCACTGAAGCTTTCTTT. Protein product: CASGRTEAFF. Full variable domain (outside the CDR3, taken from reference TRBV19 and TRBJ1-1): DGGITQSPKYLFRKEGQNVTLSCEQNLNHDAMYWYRQDPGQGLRLIYYSQIVNDFQKGDIAEGYSVSREKKESFPLTVTSAQKNPTAFYLCASGRTEAFFGQGTRLTVV.

The V and J genes are TRBV7-9 and TRBJ1-1; tentatively, D is TRBD1 (5 bases). CDR3 length: 15 amino acids. V lost 5 bases to trimming and J lost 7 bases, with 20 bases between them. Germline CDR1 SEHNR, CDR2 FQNEAQ (reference sequence). The chain's CDR3 is CASSLRGDFAVEAFF. CDR3 in DNA: TGTGCCAGCAGCCTACGTGGGGACTTCGCAGTTGAAGCTTTCTTT.

This chain uses TRBV28 with TRBJ1-2; TRBD1 matches 7 bases. With V trimmed by 6 bases and J by 2 bases, 3 bases remained unmatched. The CDR3 is 13 amino acids. The germline V gene has CDR1 MDHEN and CDR2 SYDVKM. The CDR3 coding sequence is TGTGCCAGCAGACCGACAGGGAACTATGGCTACACCTTC. Its translation: CASRPTGNYGYTF.

The chain recombines TRBV29-1 with TRBJ2-3; 11 nucleotides line up with TRBD1. V lost 1 base to trimming and J lost 2 bases; unmatched junction nucleotides: 5. Germline V lookup: CDR1 SQVTM, CDR2 ANQGSEA. This CDR3 is 16 amino acids long. The CDR3 spells CSVEGGQGAYTDTQYF. In DNA form, the CDR3 reads TGCAGCGTTGAAGGTGGACAGGGGGCTTACACAGATACGCAGTATTTT.

V is TRBV7-9 and J is TRBJ2-1; TRBD1 aligns across 7 bases. The CDR3 runs 14 residues. V lost 5 bases and J lost 3; bases outside the gene matches: 4. The germline V gene has CDR1 SEHNR and CDR2 FQNEAQ (reference sequence). The CDR3, as DNA: TGTGCCAGCAGCCCGACAGGGAACTACAATGAGCAGTTCTTC. It yields the protein CASSPTGNYNEQFF.

This clone was observed a handful of times. V and J are TRBV12-5 and TRBJ1-5; D is unresolved. Germline V gene lookup returns CDR1 LGHNT and CDR2 FRNRAP. The CDR3 has 14 amino acids. Trimming cost V 5 bases and J 0 bases, with 8 bases left between them. The CDR3 sequence: CASGTDISNQPQHF. CDR3 DNA sequence: TGTGCTAGTGGTACCGACATTAGCAATCAGCCCCAGCATTTT. Supplemented by reference TRBV12-5 and TRBJ1-5, the full variable domain reads DARVTQTPRHKVTEMGQEVTMRCQPILGHNTVFWYRQTMMQGLELLAYFRNRAPLDDSGMPKDRFSAEMPDATLATLKIQPSEPRDSAVYFCASGTDISNQPQHFGDGTRLSIL.

The V gene is TRBV9, the J gene TRBJ2-1; TRBD2 is a possible D gene (6 bases). The germline CDR1 and CDR2 sequences are SGDLS and YYNGEE. The CDR3 has 18 amino acids. Trimming left V 0 bases short and J 0 bases short, with 16 bases between. The CDR3 sequence: CASSVGPLSGPSYNEQFF. As DNA, the CDR3 is TGTGCCAGCAGCGTAGGCCCCCTTAGCGGCCCCTCCTACAATGAGCAGTTCTTC.

This clone was seen just once. The chain joins TRBV18 to TRBJ1-2, with TRBD1 matching 9 bases. Germline V gene data show CDR1 as KGHSH and CDR2 as LQKENI. J gave up 3 bases and V 10 bases, and 6 bases lay outside the gene matches. This CDR3 spans 13 amino acids. The CDR3 here is CATGQGSYYGYTF. The CDR3 coding sequence is TGTGCCACCGGACAGGGGTCTTACTATGGCTACACCTTC.

The chain carries TRBV2 and TRBJ2-6; weak D call: TRBD1 (6 bases). The CDR3 totals 14 residues. The germline V gene has CDR1 SNHLY and CDR2 FYNNEI. Trimming left V 6 bases short and J 1 base short, with 7 bases between. CDR3 bases: TGTGCCAGCAGAGGGACATCTGGGGCCAACGTCCTGACTTTC. Its protein product is CASRGTSGANVLTF.

V usage is TRBV6-1 and J usage is TRBJ2-7; 11 nucleotides line up with TRBD1. Trimming removed 3 bases from V and 1 base from J; junction bases left unmatched: 2. In germline, CDR1 is MNHNS, CDR2 SASEGT. CDR3 length equals 15 residues. This chain's CDR3 is CASSDRDRGSYEQYF. CDR3 DNA: TGTGCCAGCAGTGACCGGGACAGGGGGTCCTACGAGCAGTACTTC.

This clone has only one observation. The chain couples TRBV27 to TRBJ1-2, with 7 bases aligning to TRBD1. J gave up 4 bases and V 0 bases, and 8 bases lay outside the gene matches. The CDR3 covers 16 residues. Looked up from germline, CDR1 is MNHEY and CDR2 is SMNVEV (reference sequence). Written as DNA, the CDR3 is TGTGCCAGCAGTTTATCTCCCGGGGGACAGACCTATGGCTACACCTTC. It translates to CASSLSPGGQTYGYTF.

This clone was detected a few times. V is TRBV7-9 and J is TRBJ1-2; D ambiguous. Germline V gives CDR1 SEHNR, CDR2 FQNEAQ (reference sequence). Deletions cut 4 bases from V and 7 bases from J, with 16 bases between. This CDR3 spans 14 amino acids. This chain's CDR3 is CASSSRGWASGYTF. In DNA, the CDR3 is TGTGCCAGCAGCTCCCGAGGTTGGGCAAGTGGCTACACCTTC.